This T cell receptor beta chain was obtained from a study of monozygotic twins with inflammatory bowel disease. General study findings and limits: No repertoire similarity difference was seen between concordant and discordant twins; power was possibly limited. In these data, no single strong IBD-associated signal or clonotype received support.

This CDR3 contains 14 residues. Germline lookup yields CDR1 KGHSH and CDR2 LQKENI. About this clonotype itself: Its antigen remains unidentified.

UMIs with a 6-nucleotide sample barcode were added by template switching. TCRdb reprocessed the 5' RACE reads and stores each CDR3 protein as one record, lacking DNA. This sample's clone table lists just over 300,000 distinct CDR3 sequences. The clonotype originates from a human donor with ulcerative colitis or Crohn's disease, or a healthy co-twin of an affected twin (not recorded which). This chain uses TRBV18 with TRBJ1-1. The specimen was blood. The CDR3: CASSPPVRNTEAFF.